A selection of T cell receptor beta chains follows, all from one sample in a study of cytomegalovirus exposure and HLA in healthy donors. Assay used: immunoSEQ multiplex PCR; TCRdb lists only in-frame clones, some missing. The profile shows 100,000 to 150,000 clones, about 78% of them singletons. The specimen sequenced was PBMCs. These TCRs come from a woman aged 40 to 50 in good health and CMV-seropositive. Each CDR3 is given with its conserved first and last residue. The order of the fields is J gene, clone size, D gene, V gene, CDR3 protein, CDR3 DNA. D genes are given only for firm matches. Clone size is shown for a subset of rows, as once, few, many or a class of expanded clone.

>TRBJ1-4|-|-|TRBV10-3
CAIGTGNEKLFF
TGTGCCATCGGTACAGGGAATGAAAAACTGTTTTTT
>TRBJ2-7|few|TRBD1|TRBV6-1
CASSEGQGIHYEQYF
TGTGCCAGCAGTGAAGGACAGGGTATCCACTACGAGCAGTACTTC
>TRBJ1-5|-|-|TRBV18
CASSPGQPYSNQPQHF
TGTGCCAGCTCACCGGGCCAGCCTTATAGCAATCAGCCCCAGCATTTT
>TRBJ2-7|-|-|TRBV19
CASSPGWNEQYF
TGTGCCAGTAGCCCAGGATGGAACGAGCAGTACTTC
>TRBJ2-1|-|-|TRBV4-1
CASANTYGGSSYNEQFF
TGCGCCAGTGCCAATACCTACGGGGGTAGCTCCTACAATGAGCAGTTCTTC
>TRBJ1-4|-|-|TRBV5-1
CASSSDGTMGEKLFF
TGCGCCAGCAGCTCAGATGGGACAATGGGAGAAAAACTGTTTTTT
>TRBJ2-2|-|TRBD1|TRBV18
CAGQGATNTGELFF
TGTGCAGGACAGGGGGCCACGAACACCGGGGAGCTGTTTTTT
>TRBJ2-7|-|-|TRBV6-1
CASSPRTGGPYEQYF
TGTGCCAGCAGCCCTCGAACGGGGGGCCCGTACGAGCAGTACTTC
>TRBJ2-7|-|-|TRBV10-3
CAVSGTTSSYEQYF
TGTGCCGTCTCCGGGACAACCAGCTCCTACGAGCAGTACTTC
>TRBJ2-5|-|-|TRBV4-3
CASSQDVRETQYF
TGCGCCAGCAGCCAAGATGTGAGAGAGACCCAGTACTTC
>TRBJ1-3|-|-|TRBV6-6
CASSYSGQSGNTIYF
TGTGCCAGCAGTTACTCCGGACAGTCTGGAAACACCATATATTTT
>TRBJ1-4|-|-|TRBV7-8
CASSLVDSSFEKLFF
TGTGCCAGCAGCTTAGTTGACAGTTCATTCGAAAAACTGTTTTTT
>TRBJ1-1|-|-|TRBV13
CASSEQLFSEAFF
TGTGCCAGCAGCGAGCAACTCTTTTCTGAAGCTTTCTTT
>TRBJ2-7|-|TRBD2|TRBV7-2
CASSLLAGAYEQYF
TGTGCCAGCAGCTTACTAGCGGGGGCCTACGAGCAGTACTTC
>TRBJ2-7|-|-|TRBV7-7
CASSAPSF
TGTGCCAGCAGCGCGCCGTCCTTC
>TRBJ1-6|-|-|TRBV27
CASSLGGGRRRYNSPLHF
TGTGCCAGCAGTTTAGGTGGCGGGAGGCGCCGGTACAATTCACCCCTCCACTTT
>TRBJ1-1|-|TRBD1|TRBV5-4
CASSPINSGGAGSEAFF
TGTGCCAGCAGCCCAATAAACTCAGGGGGCGCAGGGTCTGAAGCTTTCTTT
>TRBJ2-6|few|-|TRBV4-1
CASSHRGRGAGANVLTF
TGCGCCAGCAGCCACCGAGGCCGGGGAGCTGGGGCCAACGTCCTGACTTTC
>TRBJ1-1|-|-|TRBV6-5
CASSPPGNTEAFF
TGTGCCAGCAGCCCCCCAGGGAACACTGAAGCTTTCTTT
>TRBJ2-3|-|-|TRBV4-2
CASSQDFTDTQYF
TGTGCCAGCAGCCAAGACTTCACAGATACGCAGTATTTT
>TRBJ1-4|few|TRBD1|TRBV6-1
CASRGTATNEKLFF
TGTGCCAGCAGAGGGACAGCAACTAATGAAAAACTGTTTTTT
>TRBJ2-5|-|TRBD1|TRBV18
CASSRGQKETQYF
TGTGCCAGCTCTCGGGGACAGAAAGAGACCCAGTACTTC
>TRBJ2-2|few|-|TRBV5-1
CASLNGFTGELFF
TGCGCCAGTCTAAACGGGTTCACCGGGGAGCTGTTTTTT
>TRBJ2-3|-|-|TRBV7-3
CASSLGGATDTQYF
TGTGCCAGCAGCTTAGGCGGGGCCACAGATACGCAGTATTTT
>TRBJ2-2|-|-|TRBV4-1
CASSQDRATGELFF
TGCGCCAGCAGCCAAGACCGCGCGACCGGGGAGCTGTTTTTT
>TRBJ2-7|once|TRBD2|TRBV7-2
CASSLRSSGYEQYF
TGTGCCAGCAGCTTACGTTCTAGCGGGTACGAGCAGTACTTC
>TRBJ1-1|-|TRBD1|TRBV4-3
CASSQARDRNTEAFF
TGCGCCAGCAGCCAAGCCCGGGACAGGAACACTGAAGCTTTCTTT
>TRBJ2-1|-|-|TRBV19
CASSERGRKLF
TGTGCCAGTAGTGAGAGAGGGCGTAAGCTCTTC
>TRBJ2-3|-|-|TRBV18
CASSPPSADTQYF
TGTGCCAGCTCACCACCGTCGGCAGATACGCAGTATTTT
>TRBJ1-1|-|-|TRBV7-6
CASSSRGSYTEAFF
TGTGCCAGCAGCAGCAGGGGTTCGTACACTGAAGCTTTCTTT
>TRBJ1-6|few|TRBD1|TRBV7-2
CASSTGTAPSPLHF
TGTGCCAGCAGCACAGGGACAGCCCCTTCTCCCCTCCACTTT
>TRBJ1-1|-|TRBD1|TRBV7-2
CASSGNRGGTEAFF
TGTGCCAGCAGCGGTAACAGGGGGGGGACTGAAGCTTTCTTT
>TRBJ2-1|-|-|TRBV11-1
CASSPAPTDADEQFF
TGTGCCAGCAGCCCTGCTCCGACAGATGCGGATGAGCAGTTCTTC
>TRBJ1-1|once|-|TRBV5-1
CASSLSGADTEAFF
TGCGCCAGCAGCTTATCAGGGGCGGACACTGAAGCTTTCTTT
>TRBJ1-2|-|-|TRBV15
CATSRYTGTYGYTF
TGTGCCACCAGCAGATATACAGGGACCTATGGCTACACCTTC
>TRBJ1-2|-|TRBD1|TRBV5-5
CASSFTGQDGYTF
TGTGCCAGCAGCTTTACGGGACAGGATGGCTACACCTTC
>TRBJ1-1|-|-|TRBV5-1
CASSTQGNTEAFF
TGCGCCAGCAGCACACAGGGGAACACTGAAGCTTTCTTT
>TRBJ1-2|-|-|TRBV29-1
CSVEDHDSTSANYGYTF
TGCAGCGTTGAAGATCATGACAGCACCAGTGCTAACTATGGCTACACCTTC
>TRBJ2-5|-|-|TRBV7-6
CASSSAGTSQETQYF
TGTGCCAGCAGCTCCGCCGGGACTTCCCAAGAGACCCAGTACTTC
>TRBJ2-5|-|-|TRBV6-5
CASSVQEYQETQYF
TGTGCCAGCAGTGTACAGGAGTACCAAGAGACCCAGTACTTC
>TRBJ2-1|-|TRBD2|TRBV6-5
CASSAAGGPVEQFF
TGTGCCAGCAGTGCAGCGGGGGGGCCGGTTGAGCAGTTCTTC
>TRBJ1-2|-|-|TRBV7-3
CASSLSRNYGYTF
TGTGCCAGCAGCTTGAGCAGGAACTATGGCTACACCTTC
>TRBJ2-7|-|TRBD1|TRBV6-6
CASSNRQGDYEQYF
TGTGCCAGCAGCAACAGACAGGGAGACTACGAGCAGTACTTC
>TRBJ1-1|-|-|TRBV12-5
CASGSPIGVGYTEAFF
TGTGCTAGTGGTTCCCCGATAGGGGTGGGGTACACTGAAGCTTTCTTT
>TRBJ1-4|-|-|TRBV29-1
CSVVVRIQALGANEKLFF
TGCAGCGTTGTTGTTCGTATTCAGGCCCTGGGTGCTAATGAAAAACTGTTTTTT
>TRBJ1-2|-|TRBD1|TRBV7-9
CASSRMPGQGADYGYTF
TGTGCCAGCAGCCGGATGCCGGGACAGGGGGCTGACTATGGCTACACCTTC
>TRBJ2-7|-|TRBD2|TRBV6-1
CASSGGGEQYF
TGTGCCAGCAGTGGCGGGGGCGAGCAGTACTTC
>TRBJ1-2|few|TRBD1|TRBV7-9
CASSSQGEDYGYTF
TGTGCCAGCAGCTCTCAGGGGGAGGACTATGGCTACACCTTC
>TRBJ2-7|-|TRBD1|TRBV5-4
CASSSRQGAYEQYF
TGTGCCAGCAGCTCGCGACAGGGGGCCTACGAGCAGTACTTC
>TRBJ2-2|-|TRBD2|TRBV6-1
CASSQGTTSDTGELFF
TGTGCCAGCAGTCAAGGGACTACCTCGGACACCGGGGAGCTGTTTTTT